The 27 T cell receptor beta chains reported below all come from one sample, sequenced in a study of immune heterogeneity within non-small cell lung tumors. Multiplex PCR amplified TCR beta CDR3 with 32 V and 13 J primers. TCRdb recomputed calls from the multiplex PCR reads with MiXCR, one row per CDR3 protein. Altogether just over 15,000 distinct CDR3 sequences are present, around 28% being singletons, with the ten largest covering roughly 4%. Samples each supplied about 610 ng of bulk tumor genomic DNA as template. Multiple widely separated biopsies were taken from each primary tumor at surgery. Curative operations were performed on patients who had untreated, newly diagnosed non-small cell lung cancer. The source material was lung tumor tissue. The receptors were sampled from a middle-aged man with non-small cell lung cancer.

In the case of this clonotype: Relative to the germline gene, one junction end is altered; a read error may explain this. This chain uses TRBV20-1 with TRBJ2-5; no firm D call. CDR1 is DFQATT, CDR2 SNEGSKA, per germline (reference sequence). This CDR3 has 12 residues. CDR3 nucleotides: TGCAGTTCTAGAGATTCAGGCCTCTTCGAGTACTTC. As protein: CSSRDSGLFEYF.

Worth noting for this clonotype: This could be a read error, since a much larger clone is one nucleotide away. This chain links TRBV6-2 or TRBV6-3 with TRBJ2-2; no firm D call. CDR1 and CDR2 (germline): MNHEY, SVGEGT. The CDR3 runs 13 residues. V was pared by 0 bases and J by 4 bases, with 3 bases between. CDR3 sequence reads: CASSYSVTGELFF. CDR3 sequence (DNA): TGTGCCAGCAGTTACTCTGTCACCGGGGAGCTGTTTTTT.

Only a few counts were recorded for this clonotype. The chain joins TRBV5-4 to TRBJ2-5; TRBD2 might be the D (7 bases). Germline V gene sequence: CDR1 SGHNT, CDR2 YYREEE (reference sequence). The V gene lost 0 bases and the J gene lost 5 bases, with 14 bases spanning the gap. The CDR3 has 15 residues. The CDR3 reads CASSLGGAGVETQYF. In DNA, the CDR3 is TGTGCCAGCAGCTTGGGGGGGGCGGGAGTGGAGACCCAGTACTTC. Full variable domain (missing parts from reference TRBV5-4 and TRBJ2-5): ETGVTQSPTHLIKTRGQQVTLRCSSQSGHNTVSWYQQALGQGPQFIFQYYREEENGRGNFPPRFSGLQFPNYSSELNVNALELDDSALYLCASSLGGAGVETQYFGPGTRLLVL.

By share, this clonotype counts as medium-sized. DNA for the CDR3: TGTGCCAGCAGCAGGAGACAGGGCCGTTCCTACGAGCAGTACTTC. It yields the protein CASSRRQGRSYEQYF. The rearrangement joins TRBV6-2 or TRBV6-3 to TRBJ2-7; 7 bases map to TRBD1. The CDR3 is made up of 15 amino acids. The germline V gene has CDR1 MNHEY and CDR2 SVGEGT. Germline trimming cut 6 bases from V and 1 base from J; bases unmatched to any gene: 9.

Of note for this clonotype: This sequence may be a read error, since a much larger clone differs from it by one base. V is TRBV20-1 and J is TRBJ2-1; 8 positions agree with TRBD2. The CDR3 covers 14 residues. Trimming at V came to 5 bases and at J to 10 bases, leaving 13 bases not matched to a gene. Per the germline V gene, CDR1 is DFQATT and CDR2 is SNEGSKA (reference sequence). The CDR3 DNA reads as TGCAGTGCTCGTAGCGGGATCTATTTGGGGGAGCAGTTCTTC. It specifies CSARSGIYLGEQFF.

In this sample, this clonotype is medium-sized (0.01 to 0.1%). V usage is TRBV28 and J usage is TRBJ2-7, with TRBD2 identical over 12 bases. V shed 6 bases and J 5 bases; nucleotides not matched to a gene: 17. CDR1 and CDR2 from the germline V gene are MDHEN and SYDVKM. The CDR3 consists of 18 residues. CDR3 nucleotide sequence: TGTGCCAGCAGCCTCCAAGGGCTACTAGCGGGAGGTCTAAACGAGCAGTACTTC. Translating it yields CASSLQGLLAGGLNEQYF.

Sample share makes this clonotype medium-sized. The V and J genes are TRBV6-1 and TRBJ2-1, with 8 nucleotides matching TRBD2. There are 17 residues in the CDR3. V trimming: 6 bases; J trimming: 15 bases; junction bases outside the gene matches: 25. Germline CDR1 is MNHNS and CDR2 is SASEGT. The CDR3 DNA reads TGTGCCAGCAGCGAATATCCCGGGGTTGTGCGGGAGGCTTCAAGGTTCTTC. Residues: CASSEYPGVVREASRFF.

This clonotype is termed medium-sized. The V call is TRBV10-3, the J call TRBJ2-7; D perhaps matches TRBD1 (6 bases). V was trimmed by 6 bases and J by 3 bases, leaving 15 bases between them. CDR1 is ENHRY and CDR2 is SYGVKD in the germline V gene. The CDR3 has 14 amino acids. CDR3: CAISPNTQGYEQYF. For the CDR3, the DNA is TGTGCCATCAGCCCCAACACACAGGGCTACGAGCAGTACTTC.

A remark on this clonotype: A read error is possible here, since a much larger clone lies one base away. Because it lacks the conserved phenylalanine or tryptophan at the end, this CDR3 is likely a read error. J is TRBJ1-5 and V is TRBV12-3 or TRBV12-4; 7 bases agree with TRBD1. The length of the CDR3 is 14 residues. V dropped 3 bases and J dropped 3; count of bases not matched to a gene: 2. The CDR3 loop is CASSLGQLNQPQHL. The CDR3 DNA follows: TGTGCCAGCAGTTTGGGACAGCTCAATCAGCCCCAGCATCTT.

Concerning this clonotype: A read error may be the cause here, since a much bigger clone is one base away. The V and J genes are TRBV5-1 and TRBJ1-2; a weak D match, TRBD1 (6 bases). The CDR3 is 14 residues long. Germline loops: CDR1 SGHRS, CDR2 YFSETQ. V dropped 5 bases and J dropped 2 bases, with 13 bases sitting between them. The CDR3 is CASRRLGGNYGYTF. DNA for the CDR3: TGCGCCAGCAGACGACTTGGGGGCAACTATGGCTACACCTTC.

This clonotype was seen a handful of times. A much larger clone sits a single nucleotide away, making a read error possible. This chain uses TRBV12-3 or TRBV12-4 with TRBJ2-3; TRBD2 matches 13 bases. CDR3 length: 16 residues. V shed 6 bases, J shed 7 bases, and the junction held 10 bases outside the gene matches. The CDR3 nucleotides are TGTGCCAGCAGCGAAACTAGCGGGAGGGGTTCGTATACGCAGTATTTT. It is translated as CASSETSGRGSYTQYF.

This clonotype was recorded many times. V gene TRBV4-1 combines with J gene TRBJ1-5, with 7 bases identical to TRBD1. CDR1 and CDR2 from the germline V gene are MGHRA and YSYEKL. V shed 0 bases and J 1 base; nucleotides not matched to a gene: 3. The CDR3 runs 16 residues. The CDR3: CASSQDTTGSNQPQHF. CDR3 bases: TGCGCCAGCAGCCAAGACACGACAGGGAGCAATCAGCCCCAGCATTTT.

A note on this clonotype: A much larger clonotype is one base distant, so this may be a read error. The V and J genes are TRBV18 and TRBJ2-3; 8 bases agree with TRBD1. This CDR3 has 15 amino acids. V lost 4 bases and J lost 1; bases outside the gene matches: 4. Germline CDR1 and CDR2: KGHSH and LQKENI. CDR3 sequence: CASSLGTGCTDTQYF. DNA for the CDR3: TGTGCCAGCTCACTCGGGACAGGTTGCACAGATACGCAGTATTTT.

The chain employs TRBV5-1 and TRBJ2-1; 9 positions agree with TRBD1. The CDR3 runs 16 residues. With V trimmed by 2 bases and J by 6 bases, 9 bases remained unmatched. The germline V gene has CDR1 SGHRS and CDR2 YFSETQ. The CDR3 region has the DNA TGCGCCAGCAGCTTTAATGTGGACAGGGGTTCCAATGAGCAGTTCTTC. Protein product: CASSFNVDRGSNEQFF.

Worth noting for this clonotype: This may be a read error: a much more frequent sequence differs by one nucleotide. The rearrangement uses TRBV7-9 and TRBJ1-1; D is unclear. Trimming took off 3 bases at V and 5 bases at J, with 7 bases between the two ends. The V gene's germline CDR1 is SEHNR and CDR2 FQNEAQ (reference sequence). The CDR3 has 12 residues. The CDR3 DNA reads TGTGCCAGCAGCTTCGACTGTACTGAAGCTTTCTTT. This gives the protein CASSFDCTEAFF.

About this clonotype: Its ends do not fully match the called genes, so a read error is possible. V is TRBV7-9 and J is TRBJ1-2; 8 bases align to TRBD1. This CDR3 contains 13 residues. The germline CDR1 and CDR2 sequences are SEHNR and FQNEAQ (reference sequence). The CDR3 bases are TGCGCCAGCAGCCAGGGGGCTAACTGTGGCTACACCTTC. As protein: CASSQGANCGYTF.

By sample share, this clonotype is medium-sized. CDR3 amino acids: CATMGNTEAFF. Written as DNA, the CDR3 is TGTGCCACCATGGGGAACACTGAAGCTTTCTTT. The V gene is TRBV24-1, the J gene TRBJ1-1; D is undetermined. Trimming removed 8 bases at V and 1 base at J, with 4 bases between. CDR3 size: 11 residues. In germline, CDR1 is KGHDR, CDR2 SFDVKD.

The rearrangement uses TRBV5-5 and TRBJ1-4; 7 nucleotides align to TRBD1. The CDR3 runs 18 residues. J lost 0 bases, V lost 3 bases, and 11 bases had no gene match. The germline V gene encodes CDR1 SGHKS and CDR2 YYEKEE (reference sequence). CDR3 amino acids: CASSSRYGTVATNEKLFF. The CDR3 nucleotides read TGTGCCAGCAGCTCCCGCTACGGGACAGTGGCAACTAATGAAAAACTGTTTTTT.

Ten or more counts support this clonotype. The rearrangement joins TRBV20-1 to TRBJ2-7; 10 bases map to TRBD2. The CDR3 is 16 residues long. The ends lost 1 base at V and 0 bases at J; junction bases unmatched: 6. Germline V gives CDR1 DFQATT, CDR2 SNEGSKA (reference sequence). The CDR3 loop is CSARGELAGFSYEQYF. The CDR3 DNA sequence: TGCAGTGCTAGAGGTGAACTAGCGGGATTCTCCTACGAGCAGTACTTC.

Worth noting for this clonotype: This may be a read error, as it is one base from a much larger clone. The genes are TRBV28 and TRBJ2-7; D might be TRBD1 or TRBD2, each matching 5 bases. CDR1 is MDHEN, CDR2 SYDVKM, per germline. The CDR3 contains 13 residues. V lost 8 bases and J 3 bases, leaving 14 bases between the germline ends. The CDR3 sequence: CASLGADYYEQYF. The DNA for the CDR3 is TGTGCCAGCCTAGGGGCAGACTACTACGAGCAGTACTTC.

Details on this clonotype: A clone one base away is much larger, so this may be a read error. The CDR3 DNA reads TGTGCCAGCAGCGTAGTGGGACAATCGGATACGCAGTATTTT. It is translated as CASSVVGQSDTQYF. This chain joins TRBV9 and TRBJ2-3; perhaps TRBD1 as D (6 bases). The CDR3 contains 14 residues. Trimming left V 0 bases short and J 6 bases short, with 11 bases between. The germline CDR1 and CDR2 sequences are SGDLS and YYNGEE. Looking up the rest from reference TRBV9 and TRBJ2-3 gives the full variable domain: DSGVTQTPKHLITATGQRVTLRCSPRSGDLSVYWYQQSLDQGLQFLIQYYNGEERAKGNILERFSAQQFPDLHSELNLSSLELGDSALYFCASSVVGQSDTQYFGPGTRLTVL.

The chain links TRBV5-4 to TRBJ2-5; tentatively, D is TRBD1 or TRBD2 (5 bases each). Trimming left V 2 bases short and J 3 bases short, with 8 bases between. This CDR3 has 13 amino acids. CDR1 and CDR2 (germline): SGHNT, YYREEE (reference sequence). This chain's CDR3 is CASSLGDEETQYF. For the CDR3, the DNA is TGTGCCAGCAGCTTAGGGGACGAAGAGACCCAGTACTTC.

By frequency in the sample, this clonotype is medium-sized. The CDR3 sequence: CATSDSDRGGELFF. The DNA for the CDR3 is TGTGCCACCAGTGACTCCGACAGGGGCGGGGAGCTGTTTTTT. The J gene is TRBJ2-2, the V gene TRBV24-1; 8 bases map to TRBD1. This CDR3 spans 14 amino acids. Germline V gene lookup returns CDR1 KGHDR and CDR2 SFDVKD. J gave up 7 bases and V 4 bases, and 4 bases lay outside the gene matches.

Concerning this clonotype itself: A read error is possible here, since a much larger clone lies one base away. The V call is TRBV27, the J call TRBJ2-2; D is undetermined. Trimming removed 1 base from V and 6 bases from J, with 6 bases in between. The CDR3 has 13 amino acids. Germline V CDR1 and CDR2: MNHEY, SMNVEV (reference sequence). CDR3 bases: TGTGCCAGCAGTTTATACCTCGCCGGGGAGCTGTTTTTT. Translating it yields CASSLYLAGELFF.

Note on this clonotype: A clone one base away is much larger, so this may be a read error. The V gene is TRBV5-1, the J gene TRBJ2-7, with 9 bases that match TRBD1. Per germline, CDR1 SGHRS and CDR2 YFSETQ. The CDR3 has 17 amino acids. J gave up 4 bases and V 6 bases, and 17 bases lay outside the gene matches. The CDR3 reads CASTFSQGTGSSYEQYF. The CDR3 DNA reads as TGCGCCAGCACCTTCTCACAGGGGACAGGGTCTTCTTACGAGCAGTACTTC.

By share, this clonotype counts as medium-sized. The J gene is TRBJ1-2, the V gene TRBV20-1; TRBD1 aligns across 10 bases. The CDR3 sequence is 15 residues long. The junction had 14 bases not matched to a gene; V was cut back by 5 bases and J by 8 bases. Germline lookup yields CDR1 DFQATT and CDR2 SNEGSKA (reference sequence). This chain's CDR3 is CSAPLGAGTGVGYTF. For the CDR3, the DNA is TGCAGTGCTCCTCTGGGGGCCGGGACAGGGGTAGGCTACACCTTC.

This clonotype has a handful of counts. The rearrangement uses TRBV16 and TRBJ2-1, with D possibly being TRBD2 (6 bases). This CDR3 comprises 11 residues. Germline V gene sequence: CDR1 KGHSY, CDR2 FQNENV. V was pared by 2 bases and J by 10 bases, with 6 bases between. For the CDR3, the DNA is TGTGCCAGCAGCCAAGGAGGGGAGCAGTTCTTC. The encoded protein is CASSQGGEQFF.